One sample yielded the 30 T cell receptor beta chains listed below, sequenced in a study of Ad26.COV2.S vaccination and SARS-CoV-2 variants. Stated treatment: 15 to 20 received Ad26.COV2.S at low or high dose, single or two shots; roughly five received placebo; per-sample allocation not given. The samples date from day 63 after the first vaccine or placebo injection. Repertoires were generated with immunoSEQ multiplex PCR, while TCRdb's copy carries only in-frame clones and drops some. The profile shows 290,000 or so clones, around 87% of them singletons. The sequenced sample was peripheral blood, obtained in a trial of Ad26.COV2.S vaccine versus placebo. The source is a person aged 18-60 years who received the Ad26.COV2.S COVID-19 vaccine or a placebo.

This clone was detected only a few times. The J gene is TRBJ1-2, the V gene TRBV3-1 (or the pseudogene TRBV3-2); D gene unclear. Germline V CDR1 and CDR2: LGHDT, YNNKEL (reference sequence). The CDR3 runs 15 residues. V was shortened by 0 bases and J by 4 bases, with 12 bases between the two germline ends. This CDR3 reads CASSQDEQAPYGYTF. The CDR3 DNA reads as TGTGCCAGCAGCCAAGATGAGCAGGCTCCCTATGGCTACACCTTC.

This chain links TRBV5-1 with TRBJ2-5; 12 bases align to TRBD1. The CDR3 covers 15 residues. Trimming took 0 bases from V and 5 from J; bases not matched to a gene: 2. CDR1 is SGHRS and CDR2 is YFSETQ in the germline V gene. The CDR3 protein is CASSLGDRGRETQYF. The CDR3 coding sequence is TGCGCCAGCAGCTTGGGGGACAGGGGGCGGGAGACCCAGTACTTC.

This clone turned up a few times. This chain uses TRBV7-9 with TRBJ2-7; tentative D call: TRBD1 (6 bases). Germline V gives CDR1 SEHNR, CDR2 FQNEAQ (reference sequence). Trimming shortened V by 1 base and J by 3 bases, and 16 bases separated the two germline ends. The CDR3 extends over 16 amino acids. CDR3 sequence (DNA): TGTGCCAGCAGCTTAGTAAGGGACACACTGGACTACGAGCAGTACTTC. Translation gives CASSLVRDTLDYEQYF.

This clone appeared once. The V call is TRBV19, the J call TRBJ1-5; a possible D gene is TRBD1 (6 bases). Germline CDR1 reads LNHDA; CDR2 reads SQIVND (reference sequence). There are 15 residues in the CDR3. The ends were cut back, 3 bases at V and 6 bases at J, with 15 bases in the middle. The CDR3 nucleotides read TGTGCCAGTAGTATGGGGGCGGGAAAACGTCAGCCCCAGCATTTT. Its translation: CASSMGAGKRQPQHF.

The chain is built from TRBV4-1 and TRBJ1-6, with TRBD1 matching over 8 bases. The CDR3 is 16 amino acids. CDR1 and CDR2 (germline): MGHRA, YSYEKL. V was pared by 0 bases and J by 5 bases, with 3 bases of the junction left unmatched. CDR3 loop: CASSQEGRGHNSPLHF. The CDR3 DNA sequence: TGCGCCAGCAGCCAAGAAGGCAGGGGGCATAATTCACCCCTCCACTTT.

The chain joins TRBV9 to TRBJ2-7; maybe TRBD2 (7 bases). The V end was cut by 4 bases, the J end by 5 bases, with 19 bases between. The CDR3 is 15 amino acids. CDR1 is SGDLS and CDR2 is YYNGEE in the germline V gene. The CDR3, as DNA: TGTGCCAGCAGCCCCTGGGATGGCGGGGGCGACGAGCAGTACTTC. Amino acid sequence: CASSPWDGGGDEQYF.

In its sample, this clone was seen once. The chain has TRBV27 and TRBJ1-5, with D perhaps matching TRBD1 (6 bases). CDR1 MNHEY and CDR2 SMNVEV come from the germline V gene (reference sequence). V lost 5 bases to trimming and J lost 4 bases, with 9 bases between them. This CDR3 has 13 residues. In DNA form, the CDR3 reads TGTGCCAGCAGTAAGGACAGAAATCAGCCCCAGCATTTT. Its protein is CASSKDRNQPQHF.

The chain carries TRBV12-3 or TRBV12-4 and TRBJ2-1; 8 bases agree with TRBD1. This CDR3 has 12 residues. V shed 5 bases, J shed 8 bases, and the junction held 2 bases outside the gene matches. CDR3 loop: CASSQQGDEQFF. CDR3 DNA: TGTGCCAGCAGTCAACAGGGGGATGAGCAGTTCTTC.

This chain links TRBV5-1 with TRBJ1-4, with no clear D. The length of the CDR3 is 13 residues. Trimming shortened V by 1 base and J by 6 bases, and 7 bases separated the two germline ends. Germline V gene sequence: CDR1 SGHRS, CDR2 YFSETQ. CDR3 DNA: TGCGCCAGCAGCTTGAATACGTATGAAAAACTGTTTTTT. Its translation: CASSLNTYEKLFF. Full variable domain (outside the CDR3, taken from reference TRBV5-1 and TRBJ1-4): KAGVTQTPRYLIKTRGQQVTLSCSPISGHRSVSWYQQTPGQGLQFLFEYFSETQRNKGNFPGRFSGRQFSNSRSEMNVSTLELGDSALYLCASSLNTYEKLFFGSGTQLSVL.

The CDR3 nucleotides read TGCGCCAGCAGCCTCACTAGCGGGGAGACCCAGTACTTC. Residues: CASSLTSGETQYF. The chain uses TRBV4-1 and TRBJ2-5, with 9 bases matching TRBD2. V lost 4 bases to trimming and J lost 5 bases; unmatched junction nucleotides: 2. Germline lookup yields CDR1 MGHRA and CDR2 YSYEKL. The CDR3 has 13 amino acids.

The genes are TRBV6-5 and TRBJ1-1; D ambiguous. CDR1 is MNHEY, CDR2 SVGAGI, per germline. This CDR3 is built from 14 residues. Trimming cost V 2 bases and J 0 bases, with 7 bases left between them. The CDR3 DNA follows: TGTGCCAGCAGTTACGCACCAGTGAACACTGAAGCTTTCTTT. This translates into CASSYAPVNTEAFF.

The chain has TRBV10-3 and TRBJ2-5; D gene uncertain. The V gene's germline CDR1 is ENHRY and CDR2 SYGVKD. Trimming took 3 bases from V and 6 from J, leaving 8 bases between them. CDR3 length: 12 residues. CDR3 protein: CAISDGRKTQYF. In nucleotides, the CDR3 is TGTGCCATCAGTGACGGCAGAAAGACCCAGTACTTC.

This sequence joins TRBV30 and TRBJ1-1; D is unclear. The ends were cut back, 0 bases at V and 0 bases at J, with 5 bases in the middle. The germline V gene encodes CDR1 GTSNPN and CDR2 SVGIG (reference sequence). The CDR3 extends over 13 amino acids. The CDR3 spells CAWSVYVNTEAFF. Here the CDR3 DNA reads TGTGCCTGGAGTGTATACGTGAACACTGAAGCTTTCTTT.

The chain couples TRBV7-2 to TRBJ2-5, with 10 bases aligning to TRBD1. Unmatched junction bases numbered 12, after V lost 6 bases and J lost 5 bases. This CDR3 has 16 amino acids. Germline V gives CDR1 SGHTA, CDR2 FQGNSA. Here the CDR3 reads CASRRRGQGFGETQYF. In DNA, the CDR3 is TGTGCCAGCAGACGCCGGGGACAGGGGTTCGGGGAGACCCAGTACTTC.

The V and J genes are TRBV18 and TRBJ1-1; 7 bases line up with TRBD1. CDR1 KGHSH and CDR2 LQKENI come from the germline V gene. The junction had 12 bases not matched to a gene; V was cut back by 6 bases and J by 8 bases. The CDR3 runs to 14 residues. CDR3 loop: CASSYGQASGEAFF. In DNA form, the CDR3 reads TGTGCCAGCTCCTATGGACAGGCCTCGGGGGAAGCTTTCTTT.

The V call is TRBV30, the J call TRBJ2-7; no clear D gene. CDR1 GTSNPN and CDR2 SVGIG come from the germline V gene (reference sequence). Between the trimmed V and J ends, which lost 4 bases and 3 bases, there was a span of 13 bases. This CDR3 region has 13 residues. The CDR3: CAWIPLWGYEQYF. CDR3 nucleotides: TGTGCCTGGATCCCGCTATGGGGCTACGAGCAGTACTTC.

This CDR3 is CASTQGRTSGSEQFF. The CDR3 DNA sequence: TGTGCCAGCACCCAGGGCAGGACTAGCGGCAGTGAGCAGTTCTTC. The chain carries TRBV9 and TRBJ2-1, with 10 bases fitting TRBD2. This CDR3 is built from 15 residues. Germline V gene lookup returns CDR1 SGDLS and CDR2 YYNGEE. V gave up 6 bases and J gave up 9 bases; unmatched junction bases: 12.

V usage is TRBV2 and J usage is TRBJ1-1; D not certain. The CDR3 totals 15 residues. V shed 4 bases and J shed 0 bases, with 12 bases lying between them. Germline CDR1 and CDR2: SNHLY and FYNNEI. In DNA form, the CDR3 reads TGTGCCAGCAGTGCAATGACACGGATGAACACTGAAGCTTTCTTT. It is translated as CASSAMTRMNTEAFF.

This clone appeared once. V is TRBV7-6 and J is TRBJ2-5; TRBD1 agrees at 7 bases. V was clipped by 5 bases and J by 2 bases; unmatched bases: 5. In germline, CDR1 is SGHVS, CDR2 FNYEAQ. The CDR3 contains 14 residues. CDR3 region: CASSPGGRQETQYF. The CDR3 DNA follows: TGTGCCAGCAGCCCAGGGGGTCGACAAGAGACCCAGTACTTC.

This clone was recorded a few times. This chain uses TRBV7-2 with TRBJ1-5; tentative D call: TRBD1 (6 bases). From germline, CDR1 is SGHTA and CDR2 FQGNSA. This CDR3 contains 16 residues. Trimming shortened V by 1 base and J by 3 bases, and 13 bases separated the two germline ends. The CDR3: CASSLVSGGANQPQHF. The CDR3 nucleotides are TGTGCCAGCAGCTTAGTTAGCGGGGGGGCCAATCAGCCCCAGCATTTT.

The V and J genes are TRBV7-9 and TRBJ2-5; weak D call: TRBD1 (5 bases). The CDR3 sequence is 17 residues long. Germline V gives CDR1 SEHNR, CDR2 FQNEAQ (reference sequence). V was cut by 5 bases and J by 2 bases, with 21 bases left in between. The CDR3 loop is CASSLTARTLEQETQYF. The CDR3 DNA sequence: TGTGCCAGCAGCCTCACCGCGCGGACACTTGAACAAGAGACCCAGTACTTC. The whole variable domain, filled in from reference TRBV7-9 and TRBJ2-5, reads DTGVSQNPRHKITKRGQNVTFRCDPISEHNRLYWYRQTLGQGPEFLTYFQNEAQLEKSRLLSDRFSAERPKGSFSTLEIQRTEQGDSAMYLCASSLTARTLEQETQYFGPGTRLLVL.

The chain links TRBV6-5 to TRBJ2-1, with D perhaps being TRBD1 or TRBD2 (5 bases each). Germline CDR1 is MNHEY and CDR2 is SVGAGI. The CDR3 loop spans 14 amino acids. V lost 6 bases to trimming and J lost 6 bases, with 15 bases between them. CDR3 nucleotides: TGTGCCAGCAGCTTAACTGGGACCTTCAATGAGCAGTTCTTC. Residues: CASSLTGTFNEQFF.

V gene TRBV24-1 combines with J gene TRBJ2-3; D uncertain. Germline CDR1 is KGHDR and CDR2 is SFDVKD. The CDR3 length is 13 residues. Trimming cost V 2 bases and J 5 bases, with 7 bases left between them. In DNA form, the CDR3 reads TGTGCCACCAGTGATTCCCCACAAGATACGCAGTATTTT. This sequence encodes CATSDSPQDTQYF.

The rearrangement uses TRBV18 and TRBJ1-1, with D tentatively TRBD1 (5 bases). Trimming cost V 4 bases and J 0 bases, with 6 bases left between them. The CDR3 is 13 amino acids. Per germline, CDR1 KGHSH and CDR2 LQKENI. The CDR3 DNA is TGTGCCAGCTCACTACAGGTGAACACTGAAGCTTTCTTT. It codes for CASSLQVNTEAFF.

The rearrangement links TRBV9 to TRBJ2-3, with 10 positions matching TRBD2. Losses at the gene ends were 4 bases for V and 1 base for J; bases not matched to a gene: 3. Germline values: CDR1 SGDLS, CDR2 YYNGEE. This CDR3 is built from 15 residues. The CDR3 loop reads CASSFLAGGTDTQYF. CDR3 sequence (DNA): TGTGCCAGCAGCTTCCTAGCGGGGGGCACAGATACGCAGTATTTT.

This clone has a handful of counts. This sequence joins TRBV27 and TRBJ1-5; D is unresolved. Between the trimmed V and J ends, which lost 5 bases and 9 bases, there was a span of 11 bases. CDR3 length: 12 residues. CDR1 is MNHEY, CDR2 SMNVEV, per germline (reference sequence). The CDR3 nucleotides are TGTGCCAGCAGTGCCGCCTGGGGGCCCCAGCATTTT. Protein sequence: CASSAAWGPQHF.

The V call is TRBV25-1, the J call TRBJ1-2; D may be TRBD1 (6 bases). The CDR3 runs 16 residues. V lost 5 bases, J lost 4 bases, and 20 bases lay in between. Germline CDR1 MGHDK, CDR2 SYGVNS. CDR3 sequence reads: CASSSSEGGAGYGYTF. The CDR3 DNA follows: TGTGCCAGCAGTTCGTCCGAGGGGGGAGCCGGCTATGGCTACACCTTC.

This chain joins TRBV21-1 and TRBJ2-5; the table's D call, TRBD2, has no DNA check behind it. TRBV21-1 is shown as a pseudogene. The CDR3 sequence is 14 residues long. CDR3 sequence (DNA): TGTGCCAGCAGCGGGCGGCGAGCGGAAGAGACCCAGTACTTC. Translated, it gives CASSGRRAEETQYF.

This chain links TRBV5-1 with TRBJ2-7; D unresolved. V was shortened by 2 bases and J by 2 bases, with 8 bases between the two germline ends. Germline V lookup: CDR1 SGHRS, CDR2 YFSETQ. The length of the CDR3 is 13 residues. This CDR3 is CASSFGVPYEQYF. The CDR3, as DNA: TGCGCCAGCAGCTTCGGAGTTCCCTACGAGCAGTACTTC.

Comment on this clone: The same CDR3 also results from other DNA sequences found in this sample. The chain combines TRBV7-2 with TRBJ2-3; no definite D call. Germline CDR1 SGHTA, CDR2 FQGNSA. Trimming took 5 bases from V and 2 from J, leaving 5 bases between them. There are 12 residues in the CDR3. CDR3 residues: CASSPYTDTQYF. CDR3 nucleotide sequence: TGTGCCAGCAGCCCTTACACAGATACGCAGTATTTT.